These T cell receptor beta chains were read from a single sample in a study of T cells in Graves' hyperthyroidism and ophthalmopathy. TCRdb re-analysed the multiplex PCR reads in MiXCR, keeping a single row per CDR3 protein. The sample shows roughly 500,000 distinct CDR3 sequences, 14% of them seen only once. Sequenced: blood. All receptors derive from a woman between 25 and 40 years old with Graves' hyperthyroidism that later progressed to Graves' ophthalmopathy. Each CDR3 is given without its conserved first and last residue. Each record gives: clone size, V gene, CDR3 protein. The size of a clone is reported for some rows only, either as once, few or many, or as a class for expanded clones.

many | TRBV3-1 | ASSQDLPDYNEQF
few | TRBV28 | ASIFTGPPGANVLT
many | TRBV27 | ASSLSGTGGFGEKLF
. | TRBV5-4 | ASSTYGRVADTQY
many | TRBV6-5 | ASSYSGSGDQPQH
. | TRBV4-3 | ASSQLWEAGQPQH
many | TRBV7-9 | ASSSNTDTQY
many | TRBV20-1 | SASPTSDNEQF
many | TRBV18 | ASSKGRGGEETQY
few | TRBV5-1 | ASSWVQLAGGFDNEQF
many | TRBV11-2 | ASSHGTNNEQF
. | TRBV18 | ASSPAVLGELF
. | TRBV2 | ASRVGLAASTDTQY
. | TRBV30 | AWSVERRSGANVLT
many | TRBV9 | ASSVVPGDLYEQY
many | TRBV19 | ASNSGMWETQY
many | TRBV5-1 | ASSSTGRDNSPLH
. | TRBV6-4 | ARHTGTGVETQY
many | TRBV19 | ASSGRWENEQY
many | TRBV11-3 | ASRQDYEQY
few | TRBV6-1 | ASSFSWATLTDTQY
many | TRBV28 | ASIRQITDTQY
many | TRBV20-1 | SASPGQQNIQY
. | TRBV27 | ASSLSGGGLEKLF
few | TRBV7-9 | ASSLEVAKNIQY
. | TRBV4-1 | ASSQGSGFDSSGSPLH